The entry below gives a single TCR beta chain sequence along with its context. Its antigen is still unknown. The source of the sample is a study of shared clonotypes between healthy human individuals. Whole-study context: CD4 naive and memory got three plates each, CD8 naive two, CD8 memory one. Whole-study results and caveats: Clonotype sharing among the donors was expected to vary with sequencing depth. Estimated clonotype richness was generally higher in naive than memory subsets.

V shed 5 bases and J shed 1 base, with 11 bases lying between them. This CDR3 comprises 15 residues. CDR1 PRHDT and CDR2 FYEKMQ come from the germline V gene (reference sequence). Data came from immunoSEQ multiplex PCR; TCRdb stores just in-frame clones and leaves some out. The sample lists about 2.2 million clones; 85% to 95% were seen once. CD45RO-negative CD8 cells positively selected for CCR7 made up the naive population, which excluded terminally differentiated effector memory CD45RA+ cells. The specimen sequenced was naive CD8+ T cells from PBMCs. V gene TRBV13 combines with J gene TRBJ1-4; a weak D match, TRBD1 (6 bases). This receptor was obtained from a man between 18 and 35 years old in good health. Some clones in this sample may be carry-over from other donors' samples. The CDR3 nucleotides are TGTGCCAGCAGCCATAGGGGGGGAACTAATGAAAAACTGTTTTTT. Residues: CASSHRGGTNEKLFF.